Presented here are 29 T cell receptor beta chains from one specimen sequenced in a study of vaccination effects on CD4 cells after COVID-19. The antigens for these receptors are not known. This table comes from immunoSEQ multiplex PCR, and its TCRdb copy is limited to in-frame clones, with some not included. The sample records approximately 30,000 clones, approximately 60% being singletons. With the ViraFEST assay, the study expanded antigen-specific CD4+ T cells using viral peptide pools, then sequenced them. With about ten days of culture completed, CD4+ T cells were isolated. Subjects were given two BNT162b2 or mRNA-1273 vaccine doses. The material was CD4+ T cells from PBMCs cultured with SARS-CoV-2 spike peptides, obtained after COVID-19 vaccination. The receptors here all came from a human donor who received a COVID-19 vaccine.

The CDR3 is CATSDLGGPNEQFF. CDR3 nucleotides: TGTGCCACCAGTGATTTAGGGGGGCCAAATGAGCAGTTCTTC. V is TRBV24-1 and J is TRBJ2-1; D tentatively fits TRBD1 or TRBD2 (6 bases each). Germline V gene lookup returns CDR1 KGHDR and CDR2 SFDVKD. Trimming stripped 1 base from V and 7 bases from J, with 10 bases between. This CDR3 contains 14 residues.

V is TRBV21-1 and J is TRBJ1-1. TRBV21-1 is noted as a pseudogene. CDR3 length equals 12 residues. CDR3 region: CASSKFSAEAFF. The CDR3 DNA reads TGTGCCAGCAGCAAATTTTCGGCTGAAGCTTTCTTT.

V and J are TRBV2 and TRBJ1-1; D uncertain. Germline V gives CDR1 SNHLY, CDR2 FYNNEI. V was trimmed by 2 bases and J by 0 bases, leaving 7 bases between them. This CDR3 comprises 14 residues. CDR3 sequence: CASSERSMNTEAFF. CDR3 bases: TGTGCCAGCAGTGAACGCAGCATGAACACTGAAGCTTTCTTT.

The chain combines TRBV27 with TRBJ2-5, with D tentatively TRBD2 (6 bases). This CDR3 has 13 amino acids. Trimming removed 5 bases at V and 4 bases at J, with 11 bases between. CDR1 is MNHEY, CDR2 SMNVEV, per germline (reference sequence). The CDR3 spells CASSRREGETQYF. CDR3 bases: TGTGCCAGCAGTAGGCGGGAAGGAGAGACCCAGTACTTC.

The chain combines TRBV10-3 with TRBJ2-1, with TRBD2 as a possible D gene (6 bases). V was pared by 6 bases and J by 0 bases, with 12 bases between. CDR3 size: 15 residues. Germline lookup yields CDR1 ENHRY and CDR2 SYGVKD. CDR3 region: CAISGDSNSYNEQFF. CDR3 sequence (DNA): TGTGCCATCAGCGGGGACTCCAACTCCTACAATGAGCAGTTCTTC.

The chain carries TRBV28 and TRBJ2-7; D tentatively fits TRBD1 or TRBD2 (5 bases each). V was cut by 4 bases and J by 3 bases, with 7 bases left in between. The CDR3 has 12 amino acids. In germline, CDR1 is MDHEN, CDR2 SYDVKM. CDR3 in DNA: TGTGCCAGCAGTTGGGGGTTCTACGAGCAGTACTTC. Translation: CASSWGFYEQYF.

This clone has just a few counts. The chain carries TRBV13 and TRBJ2-7; 8 nucleotides line up with TRBD1. The V and J ends lost 5 bases and 3 bases, in that order; junction bases with no gene match: 9. Germline CDR1 PRHDT, CDR2 FYEKMQ (reference sequence). This CDR3 has 15 amino acids. DNA of the CDR3: TGTGCCAGCAGCGCCAGGACAGGGTCGCGCTACGAGCAGTACTTC. Amino acids: CASSARTGSRYEQYF. The variable domain in full, completed from reference TRBV13 and TRBJ2-7, reads AAGVIQSPRHLIKEKRETATLKCYPIPRHDTVYWYQQGPGQDPQFLISFYEKMQSDKGSIPDRFSAQQFSDYHSELNMSSLELGDSALYFCASSARTGSRYEQYFGPGTRLTVT.

The chain recombines TRBV7-8 with TRBJ2-1; 13 positions agree with TRBD2. J gave up 8 bases and V 5 bases, and 6 bases lay outside the gene matches. CDR3 length equals 15 residues. Germline loops: CDR1 SGHVS, CDR2 FQNEAQ. CDR3 amino acids: CASSPWTSGSHEQFF. CDR3 coding DNA: TGTGCCAGCAGCCCGTGGACTAGCGGGAGTCATGAGCAGTTCTTC. Drawing the rest from reference TRBV7-8 and TRBJ2-1, the complete variable domain is GAGVSQSPRYKVAKRGQDVALRCDPISGHVSLFWYQQALGQGPEFLTYFQNEAQLDKSGLPSDRFFAERPEGSVSTLKIQRTQQEDSAVYLCASSPWTSGSHEQFFGPGTRLTVL.

This chain connects TRBV12-3 or TRBV12-4 to TRBJ1-2; no reliable D call. V was shortened by 6 bases and J by 3 bases, with 11 bases between the two germline ends. CDR3 length: 13 amino acids. The CDR3 DNA is TGTGCCAGCAGCCGCGGGTTGGACTATGGCTACACCTTC. Translation gives CASSRGLDYGYTF.

The rearrangement links TRBV5-1 to TRBJ1-2; D unclear. The CDR3 is made up of 16 amino acids. In germline, CDR1 is SGHRS, CDR2 YFSETQ. Trimming shortened V by 0 bases and J by 0 bases, and 12 bases separated the two germline ends. The CDR3 DNA follows: TGCGCCAGCAGCTTGGATTTGAGTTCTACTAACTATGGCTACACCTTC. It codes for CASSLDLSSTNYGYTF.

V is TRBV6-6 and J is TRBJ1-6; the match to TRBD1 covers 9 bases. CDR3 length equals 16 residues. The trim removed 6 bases at V and 6 bases at J, leaving 9 bases unmatched. Germline-derived CDR1 and CDR2 are MNHNY and SVGAGI (reference sequence). The DNA of the CDR3 is TGTGCCAGCAGCAACCTCCGGGACAGGGCTAATTCACCCCTCCACTTT. Translating gives CASSNLRDRANSPLHF.

A single count supports this clone. The rearrangement uses TRBV20-1 and TRBJ1-5; 7 nucleotides line up with TRBD1. J lost 6 bases, V lost 3 bases, and 8 bases had no gene match. Germline V gene data show CDR1 as DFQATT and CDR2 as SNEGSKA (reference sequence). This CDR3 region has 14 residues. The CDR3: CSASRQGRGQPQHF. In nucleotides, the CDR3 is TGCAGTGCTAGTAGACAGGGCAGGGGTCAGCCCCAGCATTTT.

The chain recombines TRBV19 with TRBJ2-3; D tentatively reads TRBD1 or TRBD2 (6 bases each). V was cut by 5 bases and J by 4 bases, with 16 bases left in between. The germline V gene has CDR1 LNHDA and CDR2 SQIVND (reference sequence). The CDR3 has 15 residues. Written as DNA, the CDR3 is TGTGCCAGTAGTCTCAGGGGAGGATTGGCAGATACGCAGTATTTT. Protein sequence: CASSLRGGLADTQYF.

This chain connects TRBV5-4 to TRBJ2-4; D tentatively reads TRBD1 or TRBD2 (5 bases each). This CDR3 has 11 amino acids. Germline V gene sequence: CDR1 SGHNT, CDR2 YYREEE (reference sequence). The germline V and J ends were trimmed by 0 bases and 12 bases, with 7 bases remaining between them. In nucleotides, the CDR3 is TGTGCCAGCAGCTTGGGGGGGAATCAGTACTTC. This gives the protein CASSLGGNQYF.

This clone was observed a few times. Other DNA sequences from this sample encode an identical CDR3 as well. The chain recombines TRBV12-3 or TRBV12-4 with TRBJ1-5; D is unclear. Trimming left V 6 bases short and J 4 bases short, with 10 bases between. This CDR3 contains 13 residues. For the CDR3, the DNA is TGTGCCAGCAGGAGGACCGGGAATCAGCCCCAGCATTTT. Translated: CASRRTGNQPQHF.

The chain employs TRBV18 and TRBJ2-1; 12 nucleotides match TRBD2. The V gene's germline CDR1 is KGHSH and CDR2 LQKENI. The CDR3 extends over 15 amino acids. V shed 4 bases and J 5 bases; nucleotides not matched to a gene: 3. The DNA of the CDR3 is TGTGCCAGCTCACGGACTAGCGGGGTACACAATGAGCAGTTCTTC. It specifies CASSRTSGVHNEQFF.

V gene TRBV19 combines with J gene TRBJ2-1; TRBD2 matches 9 bases. This CDR3 is built from 13 residues. V shed 6 bases and J 8 bases; nucleotides not matched to a gene: 5. CDR1 and CDR2 from the germline V gene are LNHDA and SQIVND (reference sequence). The CDR3: CASRLAGDDEQFF. The DNA for the CDR3 is TGTGCCAGTAGATTAGCGGGAGACGATGAGCAGTTCTTC.

The V and J genes are TRBV29-1 and TRBJ2-5; D possibly uses TRBD1 or TRBD2 (5 bases each). Deletions cut 7 bases from V and 3 bases from J, with 9 bases between. Germline CDR1 is SQVTM and CDR2 is ANQGSEA. This CDR3 has 11 residues. CDR3 sequence (DNA): TGCAGCGGGGGGAGAGAAGAGACCCAGTACTTC. Protein: CSGGREETQYF.

The V call is TRBV7-9, the J call TRBJ2-5; 9 nucleotides match TRBD1. The CDR3 runs 16 residues. With V trimmed by 5 bases and J by 4 bases, 11 bases remained unmatched. Germline V gives CDR1 SEHNR, CDR2 FQNEAQ (reference sequence). In DNA, the CDR3 is TGTGCCAGCAGCGCAGCCTTAGGACAGGGGAGAGAGACCCAGTACTTC. This gives the protein CASSAALGQGRETQYF.

This rearrangement joins TRBV5-1 to TRBJ2-1; D ambiguous. The V end was cut by 6 bases, the J end by 7 bases, with 14 bases between. Per germline, CDR1 SGHRS and CDR2 YFSETQ. The CDR3 totals 13 residues. CDR3 nucleotide sequence: TGCGCCAGCACCCCCACCCGCCTAAATGAGCAGTTCTTC. It translates to CASTPTRLNEQFF.

This clone was detected a few times. The chain links TRBV7-2 to TRBJ2-1, with TRBD1 as a possible D gene (6 bases). Looked up from germline, CDR1 is SGHTA and CDR2 is FQGNSA. V shed 3 bases and J shed 8 bases, with 17 bases lying between them. The length of the CDR3 is 15 residues. The CDR3 loop is CASSFGDIRGDEQFF. The CDR3 coding sequence is TGTGCCAGCAGCTTTGGGGACATTAGGGGAGATGAGCAGTTCTTC.

This chain connects TRBV12-3 or TRBV12-4 to TRBJ1-1; D remains unclear. Trimming took off 3 bases at V and 7 bases at J, with 9 bases between the two ends. CDR3 size: 12 residues. CDR3 protein: CASSFVQLEAFF. CDR3 in DNA: TGTGCCAGCAGTTTTGTACAGCTTGAAGCTTTCTTT.

The V and J genes are TRBV3-1 (or the pseudogene TRBV3-2) and TRBJ1-1; 7 bases are a match to TRBD1. The CDR3 contains 15 residues. CDR1 and CDR2 from the germline V gene are LGHDT and YNNKEL (reference sequence). V lost 1 base to trimming and J lost 0 bases; unmatched junction nucleotides: 2. The CDR3 DNA sequence: TGTGCCAGCAGCCAAGGAGGGGGCTTGAACACTGAAGCTTTCTTT. Its protein product is CASSQGGGLNTEAFF.

This clone was seen only a few times. This chain joins TRBV2 and TRBJ2-1, with D maybe TRBD2 (5 bases). This CDR3 spans 12 amino acids. Trimming stripped 6 bases from V and 14 bases from J, with 17 bases between. The germline gives CDR1 SNHLY, CDR2 FYNNEI. CDR3 sequence: CASRDFNLHEFF. Here the CDR3 DNA reads TGTGCCAGCAGGGACTTCAACCTACACGAGTTCTTC.

CDR3 protein: CASSLLGLGNTIYF. CDR3 coding DNA: TGTGCCAGCAGCTTATTGGGGCTCGGAAACACCATATATTTT. The chain links TRBV11-2 to TRBJ1-3; perhaps TRBD1 as D (5 bases). This CDR3 has 14 amino acids. The germline V gene encodes CDR1 SGHAT and CDR2 FQNNGV. V lost 2 bases and J 4 bases, leaving 9 bases between the germline ends.

The V call is TRBV3-1 (or the pseudogene TRBV3-2), the J call TRBJ1-5; 7 positions agree with TRBD1. J lost 0 bases, V lost 5 bases, and 4 bases had no gene match. The CDR3 spans 15 residues. CDR1 is LGHDT, CDR2 YNNKEL, per germline (reference sequence). CDR3 sequence (DNA): TGTGCCAGCAGCTATGGACAGGTTAGCAATCAGCCCCAGCATTTT. This gives the protein CASSYGQVSNQPQHF.

V gene TRBV7-8 combines with J gene TRBJ1-3; the match to TRBD1 covers 9 bases. Trimming cost V 5 bases and J 3 bases; bases outside gene matches: 14. CDR3 length equals 18 residues. Looked up from germline, CDR1 is SGHVS and CDR2 is FQNEAQ. Written as DNA, the CDR3 is TGTGCCAGCAGCATCATTTCCGTAACAGGGGGCAGTGGAAACACCATATATTTT. This gives the protein CASSIISVTGGSGNTIYF. The variable domain in full, completed from reference TRBV7-8 and TRBJ1-3, reads GAGVSQSPRYKVAKRGQDVALRCDPISGHVSLFWYQQALGQGPEFLTYFQNEAQLDKSGLPSDRFFAERPEGSVSTLKIQRTQQEDSAVYLCASSIISVTGGSGNTIYFGEGSWLTVV.

The chain has TRBV27 and TRBJ1-2; D is perhaps TRBD1 (5 bases). The CDR3 consists of 13 residues. V was clipped by 6 bases and J by 5 bases, with 13 bases between them. Germline CDR1 reads MNHEY; CDR2 reads SMNVEV (reference sequence). CDR3 in amino acids: CASRPGRRYGYTF. DNA for the CDR3: TGTGCCAGCAGACCGGGACGGCGATATGGCTACACCTTC.

This rearrangement joins TRBV30 to TRBJ1-6, with D possibly matching TRBD1 (6 bases). Germline-derived CDR1 and CDR2 are GTSNPN and SVGIG (reference sequence). V was cut by 4 bases and J by 10 bases, with 14 bases left in between. The CDR3 runs 13 residues. The CDR3 coding sequence is TGTGCCTGGACGGAGGACAGAGTGTCACCCCTCCACTTT. Translated: CAWTEDRVSPLHF.